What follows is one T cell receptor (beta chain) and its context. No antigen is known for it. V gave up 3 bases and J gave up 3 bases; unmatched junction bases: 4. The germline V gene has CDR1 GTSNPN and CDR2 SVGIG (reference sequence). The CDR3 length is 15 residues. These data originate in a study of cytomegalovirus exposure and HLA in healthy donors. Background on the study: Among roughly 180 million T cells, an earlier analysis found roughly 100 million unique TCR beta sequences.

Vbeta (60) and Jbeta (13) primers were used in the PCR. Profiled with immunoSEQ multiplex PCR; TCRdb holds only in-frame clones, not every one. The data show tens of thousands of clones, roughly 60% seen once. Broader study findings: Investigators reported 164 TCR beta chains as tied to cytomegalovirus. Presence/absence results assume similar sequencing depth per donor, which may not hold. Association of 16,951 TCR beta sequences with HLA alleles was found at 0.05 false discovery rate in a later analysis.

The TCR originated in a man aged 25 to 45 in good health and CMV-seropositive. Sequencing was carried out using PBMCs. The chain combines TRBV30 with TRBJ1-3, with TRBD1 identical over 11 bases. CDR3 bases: TGTGCCTGGAGCCCGGGACAGGGGGGTGGAAACACCATATATTTT. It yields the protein CAWSPGQGGGNTIYF.